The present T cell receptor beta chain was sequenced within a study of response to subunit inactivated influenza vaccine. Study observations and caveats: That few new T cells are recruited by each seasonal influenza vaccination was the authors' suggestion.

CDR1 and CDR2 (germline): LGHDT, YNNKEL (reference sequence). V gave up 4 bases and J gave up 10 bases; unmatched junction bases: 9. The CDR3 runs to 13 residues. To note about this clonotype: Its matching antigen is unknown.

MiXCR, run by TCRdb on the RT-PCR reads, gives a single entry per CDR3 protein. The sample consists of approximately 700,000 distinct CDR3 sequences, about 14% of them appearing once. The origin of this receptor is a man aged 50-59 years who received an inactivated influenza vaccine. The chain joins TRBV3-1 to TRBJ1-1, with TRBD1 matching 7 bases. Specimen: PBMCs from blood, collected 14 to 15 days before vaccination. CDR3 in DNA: TGTGCCAGCAGCCCACGACAGGGAGCGGGAGCTTTCTTT. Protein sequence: CASSPRQGAGAFF.